These T cell receptor beta chains were read from a single sample in a study of CD8 T cells in ankylosing spondylitis. TCRdb redid the calling of the 5' RACE reads with MiXCR, one entry per CDR3 protein. The sample yields some 400,000 distinct CDR3 sequences, approximately 20% seen once. What was sequenced was blood, either unsorted or a sorted T cell fraction (not recorded which). The origin of the receptors is a male donor with ankylosing spondylitis. CDR3s include the opening cysteine and the closing phenylalanine or tryptophan. The D gene is left open where the match is weak. For some rows the clone size is stated as once, few or many, or as a class when expanded; others skip it.

clone_size,d_call,v_call,j_call,cdr3_aa,cdr3_nt
-,-,TRBV20-1,TRBJ2-3,CSARVREEADTQYF,TGCAGTGCTAGAGTGAGGGAGGAGGCAGATACGCAGTATTTT
-,TRBD2,TRBV29-1,TRBJ2-3,CSVAGGGTQYF,TGCAGCGTGGCGGGAGGCGGTACGCAGTATTTT
-,TRBD2,TRBV11-2,TRBJ2-1,CASSSLGGRFEQFF,TGTGCCAGCAGCTCCTTAGGCGGGAGGTTTGAGCAGTTCTTC
few,TRBD1,TRBV3-1,TRBJ1-1,CASSKPGQWNTEAFF,TGTGCCAGCAGCAAGCCGGGACAGTGGAACACTGAAGCTTTCTTT
-,-,TRBV27,TRBJ1-4,CASSSEHRDEEKLFF,TGTGCCAGCAGTTCAGAACACCGCGATGAGGAAAAACTGTTTTTT
once,TRBD1,TRBV5-1,TRBJ2-2,CASSAGTGINTGELFF,TGCGCCAGCAGCGCCGGGACAGGGATTAACACCGGGGAGCTGTTTTTT
-,-,TRBV20-1,TRBJ1-4,CSARGGGRGMEKLFF,TGCAGTGCCCGGGGGGGAGGCAGGGGAATGGAAAAACTGTTTTTT
few,TRBD1,TRBV12-3/TRBV12-4,TRBJ2-5,CASSPISRGETQYF,TGTGCCAGCAGTCCTATCAGCAGGGGGGAGACCCAGTACTTC
-,-,TRBV5-1,TRBJ2-1,CASSPRVAAPYNEQFF,TGCGCCAGCAGCCCTCGGGTAGCGGCCCCCTACAATGAGCAGTTCTTC
-,-,TRBV4-1,TRBJ2-2,CASSQVGRRELFF,TGCGCCAGCAGCCAAGTGGGGAGGCGGGAGCTGTTTTTT
few,TRBD2,TRBV20-1,TRBJ2-5,CSARDSGRETQYF,TGCAGTGCTAGAGATTCCGGGAGGGAGACCCAGTACTTC
-,-,TRBV5-1,TRBJ2-3,CASSRRQVADTQYF,TGCGCCAGCAGCCGACGACAGGTCGCAGATACGCAGTATTTT
few,TRBD1,TRBV20-1,TRBJ1-5,CSAGKGADLNQPQHF,TGCAGTGCTGGAAAGGGGGCGGATTTGAATCAGCCCCAGCATTTT
-,-,TRBV7-3,TRBJ2-1,CASSPNQGNEQFF,TGTGCCAGCAGCCCGAACCAGGGGAATGAGCAGTTCTTC
few,TRBD1,TRBV5-6,TRBJ2-4,CASSPVGTGLKNIQYF,TGTGCCAGCAGCCCGGTAGGGACAGGGCTTAAAAACATTCAGTACTTC
few,-,TRBV7-9,TRBJ1-5,CASSFDRIVGNQPQHF,TGTGCCAGCAGCTTTGACAGGATTGTCGGCAATCAGCCCCAGCATTTT
few,-,TRBV5-1,TRBJ1-5,CASSLGSGAYNQPQHF,TGCGCCAGCAGCTTGGGGTCAGGGGCGTACAATCAGCCCCAGCATTTT
many,-,TRBV4-3,TRBJ2-5,CASSQDVQGGETQYF,TGCGCCAGCAGCCAAGATGTACAGGGAGGGGAGACCCAGTACTTC
few,TRBD2,TRBV7-8,TRBJ2-4,CASSRGTSGSLDIQYF,TGTGCCAGCAGCCGAGGGACTAGCGGGAGTTTGGACATTCAGTACTTC
few,TRBD1,TRBV5-1,TRBJ2-7,CASSLSFRTGVYEQYF,TGCGCCAGCAGCTTGTCCTTCCGGACAGGGGTCTACGAGCAGTACTTC
-,TRBD2,TRBV4-2,TRBJ2-1,CASSRPGLAAVKGSNEQFF,TGTGCCAGCAGCCGTCCGGGACTAGCGGCAGTAAAAGGAAGCAATGAGCAGTTCTTC
-,-,TRBV29-1,TRBJ2-7,CSVTWTGAYEQYF,TGCAGCGTTACGTGGACGGGCGCCTACGAGCAGTACTTC
many,-,TRBV12-3/TRBV12-4,TRBJ2-7,CASRTGYEQYF,TGTGCCAGCAGAACCGGGTACGAGCAGTACTTC
-,TRBD2,TRBV5-1,TRBJ2-1,CASSPEPSGSSYNEQFF,TGCGCCAGCAGCCCAGAACCTAGCGGGAGTTCTTACAATGAGCAGTTCTTC
-,-,TRBV10-3,TRBJ2-7,CAIRVAEGQGEQYF,TGTGCCATCAGGGTGGCGGAGGGCCAAGGCGAGCAGTACTTC
few,TRBD2,TRBV29-1,TRBJ2-2,CSARLALDTGELFF,TGCAGCGCGAGACTAGCATTGGACACCGGGGAGCTGTTTTTT
-,TRBD1,TRBV30,TRBJ2-2,CAWAIRQGAWGELFF,TGTGCCTGGGCTATACGACAGGGGGCTTGGGGGGAGCTGTTTTTT
-,TRBD1,TRBV10-3,TRBJ1-2,CAISGGQGFGTGYTF,TGTGCCATCAGTGGGGGACAGGGGTTTGGTACTGGCTACACCTTC
-,TRBD2,TRBV5-1,TRBJ2-1,CASRASGTPDNEQFF,TGCGCCAGCAGAGCTAGCGGAACCCCAGACAATGAGCAGTTCTTC
many,-,TRBV29-1,TRBJ1-1,CSVDRGINTEAFF,TGCAGCGTGGACAGAGGCATAAACACTGAAGCTTTCTTT
-,-,TRBV6-1,TRBJ2-3,CASSLELSRADTQYF,TGTGCCAGCAGCCTAGAGCTGTCTCGGGCAGATACGCAGTATTTT
few,-,TRBV15,TRBJ1-5,CATSRESIGNQPQHF,TGTGCCACCAGCAGAGAAAGTATCGGCAATCAGCCCCAGCATTTT
few,TRBD1,TRBV5-6,TRBJ1-6,CASSSDRYSPLHF,TGTGCCAGCAGTTCGGACAGGTATTCACCCCTCCACTTT
-,TRBD1,TRBV5-1,TRBJ1-5,CASSQGAGDQPQHF,TGCGCCAGCAGCCAGGGGGCAGGAGATCAGCCCCAGCATTTT
few,-,TRBV9,TRBJ1-1,CASSKSVSTEAFF,TGTGCCAGCAGTAAAAGTGTGAGCACTGAAGCTTTCTTT
few,-,TRBV20-1,TRBJ2-3,CSGDSDTDTQYF,TGCAGTGGGGACTCAGACACAGATACGCAGTATTTT
many,-,TRBV20-1,TRBJ1-1,CSAYDRNTEAFF,TGCAGTGCTTACGACAGGAACACTGAAGCTTTCTTT
many,-,TRBV29-1,TRBJ2-5,CSVEPQTKETQYF,TGCAGCGTTGAGCCGCAGACCAAAGAGACCCAGTACTTC
-,TRBD2,TRBV4-1,TRBJ2-1,CASLTSGSYNEQFF,TGCGCCAGCCTGACTAGCGGCTCCTACAATGAGCAGTTCTTC
few,TRBD1,TRBV20-1,TRBJ1-2,CSARDPRQGGYTF,TGCAGTGCTAGAGATCCCCGACAGGGTGGCTACACCTTC
few,-,TRBV11-1,TRBJ2-1,CASSLGSDYNEQFF,TGTGCCAGCAGCTTAGGGTCCGATTACAATGAGCAGTTCTTC
-,TRBD2,TRBV20-1,TRBJ2-7,CSARPTRTSGRGNSYEQYF,TGCAGTGCTAGACCCACCCGGACTAGCGGGAGGGGGAATTCCTACGAGCAGTACTTC
-,-,TRBV7-2,TRBJ2-1,CASSLSPGEQFF,TGTGCCAGCAGCTTAAGTCCGGGGGAGCAGTTCTTC
-,-,TRBV9,TRBJ2-3,CASSPLAGSADTQYF,TGTGCCAGCAGCCCTTTGGCGGGGTCCGCAGATACGCAGTATTTT
few,-,TRBV3-1,TRBJ1-5,CASSQHTGNQPQHF,TGTGCCAGCAGCCAACATACAGGGAACCAGCCCCAGCATTTT
-,-,TRBV29-1,TRBJ1-2,CSERGGYGYTF,TGCAGCGAGAGGGGGGGTTATGGCTACACCTTC
-,-,TRBV14,TRBJ1-1,CASSQGPISEAFF,TGTGCCAGCAGCCAGGGGCCCATTTCTGAAGCTTTCTTT
few,-,TRBV20-1,TRBJ1-1,CSASRRGWNTEAFF,TGCAGTGCTAGTCGGCGGGGCTGGAACACTGAAGCTTTCTTT